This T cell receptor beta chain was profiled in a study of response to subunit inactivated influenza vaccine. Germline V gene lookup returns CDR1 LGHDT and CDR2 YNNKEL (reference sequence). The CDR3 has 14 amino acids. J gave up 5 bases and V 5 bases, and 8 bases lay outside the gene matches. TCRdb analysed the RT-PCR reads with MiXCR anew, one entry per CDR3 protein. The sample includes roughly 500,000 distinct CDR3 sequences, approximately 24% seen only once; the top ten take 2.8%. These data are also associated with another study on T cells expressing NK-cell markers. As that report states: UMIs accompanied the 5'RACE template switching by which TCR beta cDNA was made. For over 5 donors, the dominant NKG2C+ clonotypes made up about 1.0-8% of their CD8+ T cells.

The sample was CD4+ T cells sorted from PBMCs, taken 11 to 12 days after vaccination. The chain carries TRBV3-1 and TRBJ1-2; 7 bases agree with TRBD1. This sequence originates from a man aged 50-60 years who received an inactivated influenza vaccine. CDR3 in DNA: TGTGCCAGCAGCGTGTCGGGACAGTCGTATGGCTACACCTTC. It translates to CASSVSGQSYGYTF. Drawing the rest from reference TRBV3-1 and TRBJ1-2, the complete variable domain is DTAVSQTPKYLVTQMGNDKSIKCEQNLGHDTMYWYKQDSKKFLKIMFSYNNKELIINETVPNRFSPKSPDKAHLNLHINSLELGDSAVYFCASSVSGQSYGYTFGSGTRLTVV.